This paragraph reports one TCR beta chain. CDR1 LGHDT and CDR2 YNNKEL come from the germline V gene (reference sequence). The CDR3 has 14 amino acids. J was trimmed by 6 bases and V by 4 bases; bases with no gene match: 5. This entry belongs to a study of blood T cell repertoires in COVID-19. At the level of the study: T cells, B-cell-depleted T cells, or PBMCs provided the cDNA or gDNA that served as material.

Repertoires were generated with immunoSEQ multiplex PCR, while TCRdb's copy carries only in-frame clones and drops some. The sample contains a few hundred thousand clones, 80% to 90% of which appear only once. V gene TRBV3-1 (or the pseudogene TRBV3-2) combines with J gene TRBJ1-2; 10 nucleotides match TRBD1. This receptor was obtained from a man aged 55-75 years who had recovered from COVID-19. Input material: peripheral blood. CDR3 DNA sequence: TGTGCCAGCAGCCTCCTTGGGACAGGGGATGGCTACACCTTC. Amino acid sequence: CASSLLGTGDGYTF.